This T cell receptor (beta chain) was sequenced in a study of shared clonotypes between healthy human individuals. Profiled with immunoSEQ multiplex PCR; TCRdb holds only in-frame clones, not every one. The sample has around 2,000,000 clones; approximately 94% are singletons. Positively selected for CCR7, the CD45RO-negative cells used as naive CD8 cells excluded terminally differentiated effector memory CD45RA+ cells. Germline loops: CDR1 SGHDT, CDR2 YYEEEE. The germline V and J ends were trimmed by 3 bases and 0 bases, with 12 bases remaining between them. This CDR3 is 15 amino acids long. The receptor was isolated from a man between 18 and 35 years old in good health. Some clones in this sample may be carry-over from other donors' samples. This chain links TRBV5-6 with TRBJ1-1; D is unresolved. The sample was naive CD8+ T cells from PBMCs. DNA of the CDR3: TGTGCCAGCAGCTCGCCCCAGGAAATGAACACTGAAGCTTTCTTT. It encodes CASSSPQEMNTEAFF.